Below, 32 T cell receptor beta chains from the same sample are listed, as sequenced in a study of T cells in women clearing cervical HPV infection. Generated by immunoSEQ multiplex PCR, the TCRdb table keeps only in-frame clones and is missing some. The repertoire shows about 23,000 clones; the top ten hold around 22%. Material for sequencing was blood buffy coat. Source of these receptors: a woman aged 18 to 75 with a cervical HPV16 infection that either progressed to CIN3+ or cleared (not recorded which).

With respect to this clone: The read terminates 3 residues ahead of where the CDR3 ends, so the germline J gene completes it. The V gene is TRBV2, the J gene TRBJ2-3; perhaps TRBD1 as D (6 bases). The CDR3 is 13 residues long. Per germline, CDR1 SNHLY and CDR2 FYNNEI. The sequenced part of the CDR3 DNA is TGTGCCAGCACAGGGGATGGTCAAGAGACG. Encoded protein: CASTGDGQET. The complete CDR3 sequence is CASTGDGQETQYF.

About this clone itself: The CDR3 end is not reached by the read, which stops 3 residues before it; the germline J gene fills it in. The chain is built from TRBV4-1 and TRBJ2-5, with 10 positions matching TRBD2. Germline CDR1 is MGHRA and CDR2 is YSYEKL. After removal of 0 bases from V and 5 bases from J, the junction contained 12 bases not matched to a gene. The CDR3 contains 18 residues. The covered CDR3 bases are TGCGCCAGCAGCCAAGAGGGGGGCCTAGCGGGAGTCGGGGAGACC. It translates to CASSQEGGLAGVGET. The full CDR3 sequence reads CASSQEGGLAGVGETQYF.

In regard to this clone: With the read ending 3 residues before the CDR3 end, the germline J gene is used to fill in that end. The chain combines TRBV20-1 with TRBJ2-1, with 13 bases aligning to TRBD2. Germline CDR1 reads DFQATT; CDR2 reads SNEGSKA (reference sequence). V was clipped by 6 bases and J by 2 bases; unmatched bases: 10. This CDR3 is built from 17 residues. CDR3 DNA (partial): TGCAGTGCGCGACAGTTGGGACTAGCGGGACCCTACAATGAG. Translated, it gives CSARQLGLAGPYNE. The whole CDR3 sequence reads CSARQLGLAGPYNEQFF.

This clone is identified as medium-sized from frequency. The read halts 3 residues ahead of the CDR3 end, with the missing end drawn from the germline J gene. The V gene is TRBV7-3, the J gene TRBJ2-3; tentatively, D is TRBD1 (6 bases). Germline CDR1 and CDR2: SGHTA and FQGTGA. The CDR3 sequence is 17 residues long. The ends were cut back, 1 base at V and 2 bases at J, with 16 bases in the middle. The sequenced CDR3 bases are TGTGCCAGCAGCTTAAATCCGGGGACACTTATCACAGATACG. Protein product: CASSLNPGTLITDT. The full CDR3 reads CASSLNPGTLITDTQYF.

The CDR3 is CASSSAGFQETQYF. The covered CDR3 bases are TGTGCCAGCAGCTCAGCCGGGTTCCAAGAGACG. The rearrangement links TRBV7-9 to TRBJ2-3; D gene unclear. Read coverage stops 3 residues before the CDR3 terminus; the germline J gene supplies the remainder. The CDR3 is 14 amino acids. The V gene's germline CDR1 is SEHNR and CDR2 FQNEAQ (reference sequence).

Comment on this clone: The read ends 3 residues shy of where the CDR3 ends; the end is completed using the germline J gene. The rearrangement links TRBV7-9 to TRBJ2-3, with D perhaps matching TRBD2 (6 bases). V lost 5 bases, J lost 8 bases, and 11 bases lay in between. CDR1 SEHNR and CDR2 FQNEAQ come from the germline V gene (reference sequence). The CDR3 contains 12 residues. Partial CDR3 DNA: TGTGCCAGCAGCCCCGGGGGAGGTACG. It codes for CASSPGGGT. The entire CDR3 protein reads CASSPGGGTQYF.

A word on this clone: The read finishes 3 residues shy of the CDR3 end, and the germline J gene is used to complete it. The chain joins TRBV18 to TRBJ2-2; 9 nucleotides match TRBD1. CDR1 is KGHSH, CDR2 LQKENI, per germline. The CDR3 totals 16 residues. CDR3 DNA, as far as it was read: TGTGCCAGCTCTGAACACGTGGGACAGGGAAATGAAAAG. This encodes CASSEHVGQGNEK. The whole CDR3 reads CASSEHVGQGNEKLFF. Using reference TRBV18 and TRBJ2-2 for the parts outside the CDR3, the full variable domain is NAGVMQNPRHLVRRRGQEARLRCSPMKGHSHVYWYRQLPEEGLKFMVYLQKENIIDESGMPKERFSAEFPKEGPSILRIQQVVRGDSAAYFCASSEHVGQGNEKLFFGEGSRLTVL.

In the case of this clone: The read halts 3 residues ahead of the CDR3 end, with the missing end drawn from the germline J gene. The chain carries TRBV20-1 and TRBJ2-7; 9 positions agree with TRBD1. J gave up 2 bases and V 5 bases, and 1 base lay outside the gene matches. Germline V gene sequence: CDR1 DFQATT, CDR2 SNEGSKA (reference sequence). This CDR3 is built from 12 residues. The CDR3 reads CSAWDRAYEQYF. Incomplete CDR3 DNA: TGCAGTGCTTGGGACAGGGCCTACGAG.

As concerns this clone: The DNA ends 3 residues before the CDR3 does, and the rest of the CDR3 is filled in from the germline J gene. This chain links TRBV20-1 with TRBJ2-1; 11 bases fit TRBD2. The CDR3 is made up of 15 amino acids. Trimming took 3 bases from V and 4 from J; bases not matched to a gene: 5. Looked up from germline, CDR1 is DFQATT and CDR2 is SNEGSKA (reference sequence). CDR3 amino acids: CSARTGTSGYNEQFF. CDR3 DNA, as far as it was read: TGCAGTGCTAGGACAGGGACTAGCGGATACAATGAG.

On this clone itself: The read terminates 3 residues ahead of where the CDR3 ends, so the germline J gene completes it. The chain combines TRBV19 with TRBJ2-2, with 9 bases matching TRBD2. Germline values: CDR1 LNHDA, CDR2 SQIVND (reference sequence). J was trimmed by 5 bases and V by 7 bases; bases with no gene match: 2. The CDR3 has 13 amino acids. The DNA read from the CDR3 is TGTGCCAGTACTACTAGCGGGACCGGGGAG. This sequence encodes CASTTSGTGE. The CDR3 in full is CASTTSGTGELFF.

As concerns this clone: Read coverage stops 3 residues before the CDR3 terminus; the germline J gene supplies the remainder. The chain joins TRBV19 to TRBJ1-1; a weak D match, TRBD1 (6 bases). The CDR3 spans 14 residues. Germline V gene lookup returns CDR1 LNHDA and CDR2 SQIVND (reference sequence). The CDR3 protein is CASSIIGGATEAFF. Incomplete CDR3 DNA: TGTGCCAGTAGTATTATTGGGGGGGCAACAGAA.

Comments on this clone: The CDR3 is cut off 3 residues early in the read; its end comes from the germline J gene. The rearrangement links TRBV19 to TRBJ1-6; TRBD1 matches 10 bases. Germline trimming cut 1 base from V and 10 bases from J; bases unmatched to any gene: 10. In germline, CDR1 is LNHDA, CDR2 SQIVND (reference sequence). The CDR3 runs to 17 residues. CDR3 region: CASSIGVGTGDISPLHF. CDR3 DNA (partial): TGTGCCAGTAGTATAGGCGTCGGGACAGGGGATATATCACCC.

CDR3 sequence reads: CAWSVRGRETQYF. The sequenced CDR3 bases are TGTGCCTGGAGTGTTAGGGGGCGGGAGACG. V and J are TRBV30 and TRBJ2-3; either TRBD1 or TRBD2 may fit D (7 bases each). The CDR3 goes on 3 residues after the read ends, and that part is filled in from the germline J gene. Germline CDR1 and CDR2: GTSNPN and SVGIG (reference sequence). The CDR3 is 13 residues long.

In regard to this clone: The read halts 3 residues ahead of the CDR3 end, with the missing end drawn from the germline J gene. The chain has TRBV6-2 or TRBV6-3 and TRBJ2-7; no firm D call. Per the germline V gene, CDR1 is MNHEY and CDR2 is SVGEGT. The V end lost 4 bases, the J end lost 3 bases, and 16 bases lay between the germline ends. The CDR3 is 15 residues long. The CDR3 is CASSSSVQSHYEQYF. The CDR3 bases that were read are TGTGCCAGCAGTTCCAGCGTGCAGAGCCACTACGAG.

CDR3 DNA, as far as it was read: TGTGCCAGTAGTACCGGGACAGGGGGTTATTCACCG. This codes for CASSTGTGGYSP. Given in full, the CDR3 is CASSTGTGGYSPLFF. The V gene is TRBV19, the J gene TRBJ2-2; TRBD1 matches 11 bases. The read falls 3 residues short of the CDR3 end, and the missing part is taken from the germline J gene. Germline CDR1 is LNHDA and CDR2 is SQIVND (reference sequence). The CDR3 is 15 residues long.

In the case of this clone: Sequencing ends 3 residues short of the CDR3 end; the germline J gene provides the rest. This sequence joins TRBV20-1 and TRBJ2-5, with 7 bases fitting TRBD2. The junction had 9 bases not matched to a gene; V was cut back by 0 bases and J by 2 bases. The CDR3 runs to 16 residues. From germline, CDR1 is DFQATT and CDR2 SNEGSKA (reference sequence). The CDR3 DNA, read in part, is TGCAGTGCTAGAGATACTATGGCGGGAGAGCAAGAGACC. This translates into CSARDTMAGEQET. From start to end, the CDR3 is CSARDTMAGEQETQYF.

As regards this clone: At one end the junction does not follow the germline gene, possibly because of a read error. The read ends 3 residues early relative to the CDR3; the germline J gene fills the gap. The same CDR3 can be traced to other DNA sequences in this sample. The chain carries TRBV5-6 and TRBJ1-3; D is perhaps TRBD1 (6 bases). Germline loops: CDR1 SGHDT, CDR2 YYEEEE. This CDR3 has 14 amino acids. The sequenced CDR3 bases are TGTGCCAGCAGCACGGACAGCTCTGGAAACACG. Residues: CASSTDSSGNT. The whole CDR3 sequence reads CASSTDSSGNTIYF.

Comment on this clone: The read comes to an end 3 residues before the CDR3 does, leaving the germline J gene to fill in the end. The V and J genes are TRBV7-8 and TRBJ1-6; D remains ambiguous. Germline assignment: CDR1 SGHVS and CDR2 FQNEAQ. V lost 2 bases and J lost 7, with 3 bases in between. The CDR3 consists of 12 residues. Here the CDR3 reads CASSLRNSPLHF. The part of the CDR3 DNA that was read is TGTGCCAGCAGCTTAAGGAATTCACCC.

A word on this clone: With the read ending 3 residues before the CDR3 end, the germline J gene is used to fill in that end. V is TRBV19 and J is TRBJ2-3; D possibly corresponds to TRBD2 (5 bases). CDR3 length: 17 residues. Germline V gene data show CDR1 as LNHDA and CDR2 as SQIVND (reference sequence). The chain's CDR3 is CASAYFPGGSGQETQYF. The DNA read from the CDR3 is TGTGCCAGTGCTTATTTCCCCGGAGGATCGGGTCAAGAGACG.

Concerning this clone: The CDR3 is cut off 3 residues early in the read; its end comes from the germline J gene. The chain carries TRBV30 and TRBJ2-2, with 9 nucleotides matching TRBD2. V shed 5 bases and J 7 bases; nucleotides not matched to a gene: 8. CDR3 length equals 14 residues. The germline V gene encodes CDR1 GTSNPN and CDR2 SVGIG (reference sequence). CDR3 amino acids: CAWLGGRAVGELFF. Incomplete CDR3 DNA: TGTGCCTGGTTGGGCGGGAGGGCCGTCGGGGAG.

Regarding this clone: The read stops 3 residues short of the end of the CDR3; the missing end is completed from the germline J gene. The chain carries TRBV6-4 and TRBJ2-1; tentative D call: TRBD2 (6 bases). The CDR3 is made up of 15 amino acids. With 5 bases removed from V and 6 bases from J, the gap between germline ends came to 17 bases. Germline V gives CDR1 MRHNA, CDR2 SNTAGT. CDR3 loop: CASSLGQGGINEQFF. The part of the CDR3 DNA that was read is TGTGCCAGCAGTCTTGGCCAGGGAGGCATCAATGAG.

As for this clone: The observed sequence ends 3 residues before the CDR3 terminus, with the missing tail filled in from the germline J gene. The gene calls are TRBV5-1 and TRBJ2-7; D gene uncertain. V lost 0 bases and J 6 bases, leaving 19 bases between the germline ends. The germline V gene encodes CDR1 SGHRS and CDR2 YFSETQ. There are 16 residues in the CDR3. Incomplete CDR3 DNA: TGCGCCAGCAGCTTGGAGGTTTGGCAAGTTGGCTTCGAG. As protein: CASSLEVWQVGFE. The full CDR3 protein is CASSLEVWQVGFEQYF.

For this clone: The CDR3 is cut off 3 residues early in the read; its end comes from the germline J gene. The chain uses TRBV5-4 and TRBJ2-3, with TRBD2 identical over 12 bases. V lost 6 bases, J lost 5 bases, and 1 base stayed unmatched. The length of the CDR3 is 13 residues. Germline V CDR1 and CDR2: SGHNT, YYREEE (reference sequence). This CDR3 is CASKLAGGDTQYF. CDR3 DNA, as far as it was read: TGTGCCAGCAAACTAGCGGGGGGAGATACG.

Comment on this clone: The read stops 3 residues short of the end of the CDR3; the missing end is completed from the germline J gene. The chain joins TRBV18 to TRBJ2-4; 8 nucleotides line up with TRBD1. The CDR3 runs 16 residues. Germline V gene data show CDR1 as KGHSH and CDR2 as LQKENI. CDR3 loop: CASSPQPGQANYGQYF. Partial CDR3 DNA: TGTGCCAGCTCCCCCCAGCCGGGACAGGCTAACTATGGT.

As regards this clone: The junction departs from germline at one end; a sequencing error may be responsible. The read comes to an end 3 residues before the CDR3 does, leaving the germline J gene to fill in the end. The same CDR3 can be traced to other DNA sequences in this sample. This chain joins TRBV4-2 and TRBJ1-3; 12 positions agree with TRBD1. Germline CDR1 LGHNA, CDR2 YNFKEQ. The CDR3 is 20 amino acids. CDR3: CASSPFPGQGALNSGNTIYF. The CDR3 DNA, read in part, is TGTGCCAGCAGCCCATTCCCGGGACAGGGGGCTTTAAATTCTGGAAACACG.

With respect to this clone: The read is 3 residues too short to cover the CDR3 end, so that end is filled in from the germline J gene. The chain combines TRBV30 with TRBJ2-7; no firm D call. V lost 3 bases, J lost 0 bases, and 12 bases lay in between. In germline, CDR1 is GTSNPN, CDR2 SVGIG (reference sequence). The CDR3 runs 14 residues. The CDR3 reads CAWSRGYISYEQYF. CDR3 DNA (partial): TGTGCCTGGAGCCGCGGTTACATCTCCTACGAG.

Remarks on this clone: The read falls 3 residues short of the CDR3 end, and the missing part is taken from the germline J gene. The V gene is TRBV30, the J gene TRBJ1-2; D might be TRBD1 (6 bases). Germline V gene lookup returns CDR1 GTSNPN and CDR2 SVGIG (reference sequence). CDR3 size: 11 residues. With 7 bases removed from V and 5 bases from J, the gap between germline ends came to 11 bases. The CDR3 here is CALDRHYGYTF. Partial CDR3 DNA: TGTGCCTTGGACAGACATTATGGC.

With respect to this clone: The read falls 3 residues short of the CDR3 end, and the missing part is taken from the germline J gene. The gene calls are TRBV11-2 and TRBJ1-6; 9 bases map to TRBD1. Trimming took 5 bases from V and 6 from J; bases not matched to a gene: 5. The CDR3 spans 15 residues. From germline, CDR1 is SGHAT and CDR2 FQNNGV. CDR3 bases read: TGTGCCAGCAGCCGAGACAGGGGGACTAATTCACCC. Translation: CASSRDRGTNSP. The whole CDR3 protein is CASSRDRGTNSPLHF.

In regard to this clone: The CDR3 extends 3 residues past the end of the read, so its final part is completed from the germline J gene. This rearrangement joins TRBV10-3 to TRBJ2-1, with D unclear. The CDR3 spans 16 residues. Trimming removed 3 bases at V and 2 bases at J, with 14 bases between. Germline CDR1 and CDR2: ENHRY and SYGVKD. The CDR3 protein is CAISDLIRSPYNEQFF. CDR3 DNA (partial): TGTGCCATCAGTGATTTGATAAGGTCACCCTACAATGAG.

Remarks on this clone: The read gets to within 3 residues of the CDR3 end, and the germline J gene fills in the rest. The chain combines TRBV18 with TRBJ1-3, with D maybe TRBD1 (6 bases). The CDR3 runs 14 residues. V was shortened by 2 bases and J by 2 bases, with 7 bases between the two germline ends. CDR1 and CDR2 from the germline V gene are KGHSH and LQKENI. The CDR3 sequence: CASSPGDTGNTIYF. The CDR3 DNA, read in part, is TGTGCCAGCTCACCAGGGGACACTGGAAACACC.

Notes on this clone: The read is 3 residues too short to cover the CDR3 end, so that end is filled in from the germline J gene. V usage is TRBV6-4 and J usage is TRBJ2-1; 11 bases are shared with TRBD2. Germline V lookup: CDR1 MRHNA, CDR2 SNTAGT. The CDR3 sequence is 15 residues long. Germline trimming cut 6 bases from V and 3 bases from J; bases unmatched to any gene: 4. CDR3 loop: CASSVTSGSYNEQFF. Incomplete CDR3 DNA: TGTGCCAGCAGCGTAACTAGCGGGAGCTACAATGAG.

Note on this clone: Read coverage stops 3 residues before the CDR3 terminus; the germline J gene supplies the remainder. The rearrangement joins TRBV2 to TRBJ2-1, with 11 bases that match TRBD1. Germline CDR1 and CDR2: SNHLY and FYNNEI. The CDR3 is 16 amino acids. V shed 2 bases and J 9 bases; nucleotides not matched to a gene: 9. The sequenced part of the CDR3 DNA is TGTGCCAGCAGTGAAACGGGACAGGGGGAAAGGTCTGAG. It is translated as CASSETGQGERSE. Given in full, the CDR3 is CASSETGQGERSEQFF.